One and the same sample provided the 27 T cell receptor beta chains below, sequenced in a study of blood T cell repertoires in COVID-19. Produced via immunoSEQ multiplex PCR; TCRdb's table is partial and in-frame only. Of about 140,000 clones in the sample, just under 85% were seen once. Sample: PBMCs or T cells enriched from blood (not recorded which). All receptors derive from a woman aged 45 to 65 with acute COVID-19.

This rearrangement joins TRBV5-1 to TRBJ1-3, with a weak D call TRBD1 (5 bases). There are 15 residues in the CDR3. Per the germline V gene, CDR1 is SGHRS and CDR2 is YFSETQ. Trimming removed 6 bases at V and 2 bases at J, with 15 bases between. CDR3 in amino acids: CASTPGGSAGNTIYF. As DNA, the CDR3 is TGCGCCAGCACCCCCGGGGGTTCGGCTGGAAACACCATATATTTT.

This clone was seen a single time. The genes are TRBV3-1 (or the pseudogene TRBV3-2) and TRBJ1-4; D is unclear. Trimming cost V 1 base and J 6 bases, with 9 bases left between them. This CDR3 is 14 amino acids long. The germline V gene has CDR1 LGHDT and CDR2 YNNKEL (reference sequence). CDR3 in DNA: TGTGCCAGCAGCCAAGCTGGCGGAGATGAAAAACTGTTTTTT. Its translation: CASSQAGGDEKLFF.

CDR3 in amino acids: CASNLQGTETQYF. The CDR3 DNA reads as TGTGCCAGCAATTTACAGGGGACGGAGACCCAGTACTTC. This chain links TRBV7-8 with TRBJ2-5; 7 positions agree with TRBD1. V lost 7 bases, J lost 5 bases, and 7 bases stayed unmatched. The CDR3 is made up of 13 amino acids. Germline V CDR1 and CDR2: SGHVS, FQNEAQ.

The genes are TRBV6-5 and TRBJ2-1; 13 bases line up with TRBD2. The CDR3 is 15 residues long. Germline V gene sequence: CDR1 MNHEY, CDR2 SVGAGI. V trimming: 7 bases; J trimming: 7 bases; junction bases outside the gene matches: 7. This CDR3 reads CASTMGLAGHNEQFF. In DNA form, the CDR3 reads TGTGCCAGCACCATGGGACTAGCGGGACATAATGAGCAGTTCTTC.

This clone appeared once. At one end the junction does not follow the germline gene, possibly because of a read error. The chain employs TRBV9 and TRBJ2-1; the D gene is possibly TRBD1 (6 bases). Per the germline V gene, CDR1 is SGDLS and CDR2 is YYNGEE. The CDR3 contains 15 residues. The CDR3: CTSSRGSGSYNEQFF. DNA of the CDR3: TGTACCAGCTCCAGGGGAAGCGGCTCCTACAATGAGCAGTTCTTC.

V gene TRBV4-2 combines with J gene TRBJ1-2, with 9 positions matching TRBD1. This CDR3 is built from 15 residues. CDR1 LGHNA and CDR2 YNFKEQ come from the germline V gene. V was clipped by 2 bases and J by 2 bases; unmatched bases: 3. DNA for the CDR3: TGTGCCAGCAGCCAAACCGGGACAGGGAACTATGGCTACACCTTC. Amino acids: CASSQTGTGNYGYTF.

The chain joins TRBV7-2 to TRBJ2-1; D is undetermined. V gave up 5 bases and J gave up 8 bases, with 7 bases separating them. Germline V gene data show CDR1 as SGHTA and CDR2 as FQGNSA. The CDR3 contains 11 residues. The CDR3 DNA is TGTGCCAGCAGCCCCCTTCATGAGCAGTTCTTC. Its translation is CASSPLHEQFF.

V usage is TRBV3-1 (or the pseudogene TRBV3-2) and J usage is TRBJ2-7; a possible D gene is TRBD2 (6 bases). CDR3 length: 15 residues. V was trimmed by 0 bases and J by 4 bases, leaving 13 bases between them. Germline CDR1 reads LGHDT; CDR2 reads YNNKEL (reference sequence). DNA of the CDR3: TGTGCCAGCAGCCAAGATTCTGCTGCGGGATACGAGCAGTACTTC. Protein sequence: CASSQDSAAGYEQYF.

This chain uses TRBV7-9 with TRBJ2-1, with TRBD2 matching 9 bases. Germline V gene lookup returns CDR1 SEHNR and CDR2 FQNEAQ (reference sequence). V trimming: 2 bases; J trimming: 6 bases; junction bases outside the gene matches: 5. This CDR3 has 15 residues. This chain's CDR3 is CASSLFGGRANEQFF. CDR3 sequence (DNA): TGTGCCAGCAGCTTATTTGGCGGGAGGGCCAATGAGCAGTTCTTC.

The CDR3 is CATSAGGGTEAFF. CDR3 in DNA: TGTGCCACCAGTGCTGGGGGGGGAACTGAAGCTTTCTTT. The rearrangement joins TRBV24-1 to TRBJ1-1; TRBD1 is a possible D gene (5 bases). The germline V gene encodes CDR1 KGHDR and CDR2 SFDVKD. V lost 5 bases and J lost 5, with 11 bases in between. The CDR3 runs 13 residues.

The CDR3 here is CASSRTTLTYEQYF. The CDR3 DNA follows: TGTGCCAGCAGCCGCACGACATTAACCTACGAGCAGTACTTC. The chain uses TRBV7-8 and TRBJ2-7, with no clear D. Germline lookup yields CDR1 SGHVS and CDR2 FQNEAQ. V was clipped by 5 bases and J by 2 bases, with 13 bases between them. The CDR3 extends over 14 amino acids.

The chain employs TRBV28 and TRBJ2-7; D is undetermined. Germline loops: CDR1 MDHEN, CDR2 SYDVKM. V was clipped by 8 bases and J by 2 bases, with 7 bases between them. The CDR3 extends over 11 amino acids. The CDR3 region is CASRTAYEQYF. CDR3 nucleotide sequence: TGTGCCAGCCGAACAGCCTACGAGCAGTACTTC.

The gene calls are TRBV5-5 and TRBJ2-5; a weak D match, TRBD1 (6 bases). Trimming left V 0 bases short and J 2 bases short, with 14 bases between. The CDR3 spans 16 residues. The germline V gene has CDR1 SGHKS and CDR2 YYEKEE (reference sequence). The CDR3 region has the DNA TGTGCCAGCAGCTTGGCCCCACAGGGCCAGCAAGAGACCCAGTACTTC. Amino acids: CASSLAPQGQQETQYF.

This rearrangement joins TRBV3-1 (or the pseudogene TRBV3-2) to TRBJ1-5; D is possibly TRBD1 (6 bases). Germline CDR1 and CDR2: LGHDT and YNNKEL (reference sequence). V lost 1 base and J lost 5, with 9 bases in between. The CDR3 extends over 14 amino acids. DNA of the CDR3: TGTGCCAGCAGCCAAGCAGGGGACCATCAGCCCCAGCATTTT. Amino acid sequence: CASSQAGDHQPQHF.

This clone was detected only a few times. The chain uses TRBV9 and TRBJ1-5, with D tentatively TRBD1 (5 bases). The CDR3 has 15 residues. V shed 0 bases and J shed 6 bases, with 13 bases lying between them. Germline V CDR1 and CDR2: SGDLS, YYNGEE. The CDR3 nucleotides are TGTGCCAGCAGCGTAGGGGGAGGGGAGGGTCAGCCCCAGCATTTT. It specifies CASSVGGGEGQPQHF.

CDR3 sequence: CSAREGYGYTF. In DNA, the CDR3 is TGCAGTGCTAGGGAGGGCTATGGCTACACCTTC. The chain employs TRBV20-1 and TRBJ1-2; D not certain. This CDR3 comprises 11 residues. V lost 3 bases, J lost 4 bases, and 6 bases lay in between. CDR1 DFQATT and CDR2 SNEGSKA come from the germline V gene (reference sequence).

The V gene is TRBV7-8, the J gene TRBJ2-2, with a weak D call TRBD2 (5 bases). Germline CDR1 SGHVS, CDR2 FQNEAQ. The CDR3 consists of 13 residues. The V end lost 5 bases, the J end lost 7 bases, and 11 bases lay between the germline ends. The chain's CDR3 is CASSGEYGGELFF. The CDR3, as DNA: TGTGCCAGCAGCGGGGAGTACGGCGGGGAGCTGTTTTTT.

The chain recombines TRBV5-1 with TRBJ1-2; 7 bases are a match to TRBD1. The germline gives CDR1 SGHRS, CDR2 YFSETQ. The CDR3 has 15 amino acids. V dropped 3 bases and J dropped 4; count of bases not matched to a gene: 9. CDR3 protein: CASSSQGEWSYGYTF. CDR3 coding DNA: TGCGCCAGCAGCTCCCAGGGGGAGTGGTCCTATGGCTACACCTTC.

J is TRBJ2-3 and V is TRBV3-1 (or the pseudogene TRBV3-2); TRBD2 matches at 8 bases. Looked up from germline, CDR1 is LGHDT and CDR2 is YNNKEL (reference sequence). V lost 0 bases to trimming and J lost 4 bases; unmatched junction nucleotides: 9. The CDR3 covers 17 residues. CDR3 amino acids: CASSQDWLAGIADTQYF. The CDR3 DNA is TGTGCCAGCAGCCAAGATTGGTTAGCGGGGATCGCAGATACGCAGTATTTT.

This clone has a single count. The chain is built from TRBV9 and TRBJ2-4, with a possible D match to TRBD2 (6 bases). CDR3 length equals 15 residues. Trimming removed 2 bases from V and 8 bases from J, with 17 bases in between. Germline values: CDR1 SGDLS, CDR2 YYNGEE. The CDR3 DNA reads as TGTGCCAGCAGCGTTGGGCAGAGCACGGGGGACATTCAGTACTTC. Its protein is CASSVGQSTGDIQYF.

The rearrangement joins TRBV2 to TRBJ1-2; D ambiguous. The CDR3 totals 13 residues. Germline V lookup: CDR1 SNHLY, CDR2 FYNNEI. Trimming left V 6 bases short and J 6 bases short, with 14 bases between. Here the CDR3 reads CASRITPSDGYTF. As DNA, the CDR3 is TGTGCCAGCAGGATTACTCCCTCCGATGGCTACACCTTC.

The chain uses TRBV19 and TRBJ2-5, with a weak D call TRBD1 (6 bases). Per germline, CDR1 LNHDA and CDR2 SQIVND (reference sequence). CDR3 length equals 15 residues. V shed 6 bases and J shed 7 bases, with 21 bases lying between them. In DNA form, the CDR3 reads TGTGCCAGTAGCCTGGACGAAACAGGGCGAGGGACCCAGTACTTC. Amino acid sequence: CASSLDETGRGTQYF. The entire variable domain, with the rest obtained from reference TRBV19 and TRBJ2-5, is as follows: DGGITQSPKYLFRKEGQNVTLSCEQNLNHDAMYWYRQDPGQGLRLIYYSQIVNDFQKGDIAEGYSVSREKKESFPLTVTSAQKNPTAFYLCASSLDETGRGTQYFGPGTRLLVL.

CDR3 nucleotides: TGTGCCAGCAGCTTTCGTCTAGCGGGCGGGGAGCTGTTTTTT. It codes for CASSFRLAGGELFF. The chain couples TRBV11-2 to TRBJ2-2; TRBD2 agrees at 8 bases. The CDR3 is 14 amino acids. Germline V CDR1 and CDR2: SGHAT, FQNNGV. V trimming: 3 bases; J trimming: 7 bases; junction bases outside the gene matches: 4. Using reference TRBV11-2 and TRBJ2-2 for the parts outside the CDR3, the full variable domain is EAGVAQSPRYKIIEKRQSVAFWCNPISGHATLYWYQQILGQGPKLLIQFQNNGVVDDSQLPKDRFSAERLKGVDSTLKIQPAKLEDSAVYLCASSFRLAGGELFFGEGSRLTVL.

The V call is TRBV18, the J call TRBJ2-1, with D uncertain. The CDR3 length is 14 residues. CDR1 is KGHSH, CDR2 LQKENI, per germline. Trimming shortened V by 3 bases and J by 6 bases, and 12 bases separated the two germline ends. The CDR3 loop is CASSPSSPLNEQFF. The DNA for the CDR3 is TGTGCCAGCTCACCCTCGAGCCCCCTCAATGAGCAGTTCTTC. Full variable domain (rest looked up from reference TRBV18 and TRBJ2-1): NAGVMQNPRHLVRRRGQEARLRCSPMKGHSHVYWYRQLPEEGLKFMVYLQKENIIDESGMPKERFSAEFPKEGPSILRIQQVVRGDSAAYFCASSPSSPLNEQFFGPGTRLTVL.

V is TRBV29-1 and J is TRBJ2-7; a weak D match, TRBD1 (6 bases). The CDR3 contains 13 residues. Trimming cost V 7 bases and J 2 bases, with 15 bases left between them. Germline V gene sequence: CDR1 SQVTM, CDR2 ANQGSEA. In DNA form, the CDR3 reads TGCAGCGAGGTGACAGGTCCCCCCTACGAGCAGTACTTC. Its protein is CSEVTGPPYEQYF.

About this clone: The same CDR3 arises from other DNA sequences in this sample as well. The genes are TRBV9 and TRBJ2-2; D uncertain. Germline loops: CDR1 SGDLS, CDR2 YYNGEE. Trimming took 0 bases from V and 3 from J, leaving 3 bases between them. The CDR3 covers 13 residues. The CDR3 DNA follows: TGTGCCAGCAGCGTAGCGGACACCGGGGAGCTGTTTTTT. Translating it yields CASSVADTGELFF.

The chain carries TRBV9 and TRBJ2-1; TRBD2 matches 8 bases. J gave up 6 bases and V 3 bases, and 5 bases lay outside the gene matches. This CDR3 has 14 amino acids. Germline V lookup: CDR1 SGDLS, CDR2 YYNGEE. CDR3: CASSASSGSNEQFF. Written as DNA, the CDR3 is TGTGCCAGCAGCGCGTCCAGCGGGAGCAATGAGCAGTTCTTC.